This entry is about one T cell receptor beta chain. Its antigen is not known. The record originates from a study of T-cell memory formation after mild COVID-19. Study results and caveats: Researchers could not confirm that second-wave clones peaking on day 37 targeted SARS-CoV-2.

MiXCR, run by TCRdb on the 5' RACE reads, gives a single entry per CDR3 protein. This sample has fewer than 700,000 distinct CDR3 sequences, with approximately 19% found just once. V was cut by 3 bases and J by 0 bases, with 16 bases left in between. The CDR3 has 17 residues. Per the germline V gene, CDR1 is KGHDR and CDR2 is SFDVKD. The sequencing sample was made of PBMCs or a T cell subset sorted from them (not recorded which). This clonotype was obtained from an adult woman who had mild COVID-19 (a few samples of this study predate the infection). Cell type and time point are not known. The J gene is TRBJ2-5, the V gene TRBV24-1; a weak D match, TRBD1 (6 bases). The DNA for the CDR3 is TGTGCCACCAGTGATAGCCGACAGGTGGAGTACCAAGAGACCCAGTACTTC. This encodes CATSDSRQVEYQETQYF.